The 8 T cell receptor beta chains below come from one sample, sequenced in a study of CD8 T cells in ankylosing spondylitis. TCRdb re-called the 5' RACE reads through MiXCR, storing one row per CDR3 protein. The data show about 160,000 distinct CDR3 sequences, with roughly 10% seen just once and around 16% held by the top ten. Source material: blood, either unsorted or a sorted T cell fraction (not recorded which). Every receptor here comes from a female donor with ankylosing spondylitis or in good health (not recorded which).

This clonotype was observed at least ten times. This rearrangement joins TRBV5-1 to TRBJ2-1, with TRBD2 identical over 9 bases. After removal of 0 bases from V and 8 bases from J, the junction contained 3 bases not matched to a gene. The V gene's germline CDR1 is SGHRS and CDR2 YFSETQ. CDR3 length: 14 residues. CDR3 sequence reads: CASSLVAGDDEQFF. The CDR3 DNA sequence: TGCGCCAGCAGCTTGGTAGCGGGAGATGATGAGCAGTTCTTC.

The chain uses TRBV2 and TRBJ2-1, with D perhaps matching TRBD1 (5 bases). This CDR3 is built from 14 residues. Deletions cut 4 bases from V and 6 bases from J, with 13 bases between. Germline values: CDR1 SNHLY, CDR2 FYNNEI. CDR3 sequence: CASSVGHMGNEQFF. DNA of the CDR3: TGTGCCAGCAGTGTTGGACACATGGGCAATGAGCAGTTCTTC.

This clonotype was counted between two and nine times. The CDR3 loop reads CASSPDRVKQYF. CDR3 DNA: TGTGCCAGTAGTCCCGACAGGGTCAAGCAGTACTTC. This rearrangement joins TRBV19 to TRBJ2-7; TRBD1 matches 7 bases. This CDR3 is 12 amino acids long. V lost 5 bases to trimming and J lost 8 bases; unmatched junction nucleotides: 6. Germline-derived CDR1 and CDR2 are LNHDA and SQIVND (reference sequence).

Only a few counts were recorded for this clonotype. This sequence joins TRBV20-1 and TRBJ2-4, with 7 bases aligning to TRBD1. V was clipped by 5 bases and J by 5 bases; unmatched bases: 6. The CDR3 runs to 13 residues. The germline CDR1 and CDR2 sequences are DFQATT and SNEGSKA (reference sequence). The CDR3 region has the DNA TGCAGTGCTGAGGGGGCTACAGAAAACATTCAGTACTTC. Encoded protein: CSAEGATENIQYF.

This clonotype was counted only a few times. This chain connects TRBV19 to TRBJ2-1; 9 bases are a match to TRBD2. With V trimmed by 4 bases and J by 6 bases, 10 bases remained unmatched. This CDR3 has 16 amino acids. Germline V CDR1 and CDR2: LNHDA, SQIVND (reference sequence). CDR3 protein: CASSRLWREGVNEQFF. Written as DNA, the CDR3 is TGTGCCAGTAGTAGGCTTTGGCGGGAGGGTGTCAATGAGCAGTTCTTC.

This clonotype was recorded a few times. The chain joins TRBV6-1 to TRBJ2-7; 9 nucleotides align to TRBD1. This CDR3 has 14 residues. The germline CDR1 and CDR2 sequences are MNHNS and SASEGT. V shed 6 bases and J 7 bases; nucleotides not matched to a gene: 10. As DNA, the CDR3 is TGTGCCAGCAGCTCCGGGACAGGGCCAAGGGAGCAGTACTTC. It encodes CASSSGTGPREQYF.

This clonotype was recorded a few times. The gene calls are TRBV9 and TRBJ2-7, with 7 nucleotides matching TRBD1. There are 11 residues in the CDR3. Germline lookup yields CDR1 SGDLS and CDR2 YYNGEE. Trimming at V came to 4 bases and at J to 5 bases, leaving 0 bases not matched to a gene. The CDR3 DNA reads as TGTGCCAGCAGCACAGGGGACGAGCAGTACTTC. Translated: CASSTGDEQYF.

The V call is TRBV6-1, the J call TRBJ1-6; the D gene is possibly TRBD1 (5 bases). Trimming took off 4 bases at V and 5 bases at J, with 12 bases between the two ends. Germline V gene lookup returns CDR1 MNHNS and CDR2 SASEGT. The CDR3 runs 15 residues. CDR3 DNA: TGTGCCAGCAGTGTACAGGAGTTGAATAATTCACCCCTCCACTTT. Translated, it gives CASSVQELNNSPLHF.